This TCR beta chain is drawn from a study of regulatory T cells in long-lasting Graves disease. In this sample, this clonotype turned up many times. With iRepertoire HTBI primers and Arm-PCR of CDR3 regions, TCR beta libraries were built. MiXCR, run by TCRdb on the multiplex PCR reads, gives a single entry per CDR3 protein. The sample carries some 240,000 distinct CDR3 sequences, roughly 19% recorded once. Time point given: newly diagnosed GD, antithyroid drugs for less than 3 months. RNA extracted from PBMCs served as the sequencing template. This sample was also put to use in a study of T cells in Graves' hyperthyroidism and ophthalmopathy.

The source is a woman aged 25 to 39 with Graves disease. Material: peripheral blood mononuclear cells (PBMCs), obtained at new diagnosis, from a patient treated with antithyroid drugs.

CDR3 region: CATADSRIRGYTF. The CDR3 DNA reads TGTGCCACCGCTGACAGCCGTATCCGTGGCTACACCTTC. The genes are TRBV28 and TRBJ1-2; D is perhaps TRBD1 (5 bases). Trimming cost V 10 bases and J 7 bases, with 19 bases left between them. The CDR3 is made up of 13 amino acids. Germline-derived CDR1 and CDR2 are MDHEN and SYDVKM.